This TCR beta chain derives from a study of cytomegalovirus exposure and HLA in healthy donors. General study results and limits: The study had only CMV serostatus as immune exposure information. An apparent linkage of common viral pathogens to several of the most significant clusters emerged in a later analysis.

The CDR3 totals 14 residues. Per germline, CDR1 MNHEY and CDR2 SMNVEV (reference sequence). V dropped 3 bases and J dropped 5 bases, with 11 bases sitting between them. This clone was observed a few times. Its matching antigen is unknown. Amplification used 60 Vbeta primers and 13 Jbeta primers. Profiled with immunoSEQ multiplex PCR; TCRdb holds only in-frame clones, not every one. This sample has about 200,000 clones, with 82% found just once. This chain joins TRBV27 and TRBJ1-5; D may be TRBD1 (5 bases). The material sequenced was PBMCs. This TCR derives from a boy aged 2 to 9 in good health and CMV-seronegative. The CDR3 protein is CASSLVQGDQPQHF. The CDR3 DNA reads TGTGCCAGCAGTTTGGTCCAGGGCGATCAGCCCCAGCATTTT.